The next 16 T cell receptor beta chains were all read from a single sample in a study of radiotherapy plus CTLA-4 blockade in lung cancer. Using immunoSEQ multiplex PCR, the repertoire was profiled, and TCRdb retains in-frame clones only, with some absent. The sample records about 59,000 clones, approximately 84% being singletons. Here the sequenced sample was peripheral blood, taken from a patient treated with radiotherapy plus ipilimumab. The source of these receptors is a human donor with non-small cell lung cancer whose response to radiotherapy plus ipilimumab could not be evaluated.

V gene TRBV23-1 combines with J gene TRBJ2-7; D is perhaps TRBD1 (6 bases). TRBV23-1 is marked as an open reading frame, function uncertain. This CDR3 spans 13 amino acids. Trimming removed 0 bases at V and 5 bases at J, with 8 bases between. The chain's CDR3 is CASSQSYRDEQYF. For the CDR3, the DNA is TGCGCCAGCAGTCAATCCTACAGGGACGAGCAGTACTTC.

The chain recombines TRBV7-2 with TRBJ2-7; no reliable D call. This CDR3 spans 14 amino acids. V was trimmed by 0 bases and J by 3 bases, leaving 9 bases between them. CDR1 is SGHTA, CDR2 FQGNSA, per germline. DNA for the CDR3: TGTGCCAGCAGCTTAGCGCGTACGGGCTACGAGCAGTACTTC. This codes for CASSLARTGYEQYF. Full variable domain (rest looked up from reference TRBV7-2 and TRBJ2-7): GAGVSQSPSNKVTEKGKDVELRCDPISGHTALYWYRQSLGQGLEFLIYFQGNSAPDKSGLPSDRFSAERTGGSVSTLTIQRTQQEDSAVYLCASSLARTGYEQYFGPGTRLTVT.

V and J are TRBV9 and TRBJ2-1; the match to TRBD2 covers 7 bases. CDR1 and CDR2 from the germline V gene are SGDLS and YYNGEE. Trimming took 0 bases from V and 3 from J; bases not matched to a gene: 6. The CDR3 has 16 residues. The CDR3 here is CASSVAGGPRYNEQFF. The CDR3 nucleotides read TGTGCCAGCAGCGTAGCGGGAGGCCCCCGCTACAATGAGCAGTTCTTC. The whole variable domain, filled in from reference TRBV9 and TRBJ2-1, reads DSGVTQTPKHLITATGQRVTLRCSPRSGDLSVYWYQQSLDQGLQFLIQYYNGEERAKGNILERFSAQQFPDLHSELNLSSLELGDSALYFCASSVAGGPRYNEQFFGPGTRLTVL.

The genes are TRBV2 and TRBJ2-3, with 9 bases matching TRBD2. This CDR3 comprises 16 residues. The V and J ends lost 5 bases and 3 bases, in that order; junction bases with no gene match: 9. From germline, CDR1 is SNHLY and CDR2 FYNNEI. The CDR3 sequence: CASSTGGGARTDTQYF. In DNA, the CDR3 is TGTGCCAGCAGTACCGGCGGGGGGGCGCGGACAGATACGCAGTATTTT.

The table lists this clone with a few counts. V gene TRBV5-4 combines with J gene TRBJ2-7; TRBD1 matches 11 bases. The CDR3 has 16 residues. In germline, CDR1 is SGHNT, CDR2 YYREEE (reference sequence). V lost 0 bases and J lost 3; bases outside the gene matches: 5. CDR3 coding DNA: TGTGCCAGCAGCTTGGACCGGGACAGGGGGTACTACGAGCAGTACTTC. Protein product: CASSLDRDRGYYEQYF. Full variable domain (missing parts from reference TRBV5-4 and TRBJ2-7): ETGVTQSPTHLIKTRGQQVTLRCSSQSGHNTVSWYQQALGQGPQFIFQYYREEENGRGNFPPRFSGLQFPNYSSELNVNALELDDSALYLCASSLDRDRGYYEQYFGPGTRLTVT.

This rearrangement joins TRBV5-1 to TRBJ2-2; 9 positions match TRBD2. The CDR3 has 18 residues. CDR1 is SGHRS, CDR2 YFSETQ, per germline. V shed 4 bases and J 0 bases; nucleotides not matched to a gene: 10. The CDR3 here is CASSGRLAGPSNTGELFF. The CDR3 DNA follows: TGCGCCAGCAGCGGTCGGCTAGCGGGACCTTCGAACACCGGGGAGCTGTTTTTT. Full variable domain (rest looked up from reference TRBV5-1 and TRBJ2-2): KAGVTQTPRYLIKTRGQQVTLSCSPISGHRSVSWYQQTPGQGLQFLFEYFSETQRNKGNFPGRFSGRQFSNSRSEMNVSTLELGDSALYLCASSGRLAGPSNTGELFFGEGSRLTVL.

The chain carries TRBV19 and TRBJ2-1; possible D gene TRBD2, 6 bases. Germline V gene sequence: CDR1 LNHDA, CDR2 SQIVND (reference sequence). V was pared by 8 bases and J by 10 bases, with 12 bases between. The CDR3 spans 11 residues. DNA for the CDR3: TGTGCCAGTGCCGTCGCGGGAGAGCAGTTCTTC. It encodes CASAVAGEQFF.

V gene TRBV4-1 combines with J gene TRBJ2-6; 10 nucleotides align to TRBD1. The CDR3 covers 21 residues. The germline V gene encodes CDR1 MGHRA and CDR2 YSYEKL. J was trimmed by 1 base and V by 0 bases; bases with no gene match: 12. The CDR3 nucleotides are TGCGCCAGCAGCCAAGATCTTACCCGACAGGGGGCACGGTCTGGGGCCAACGTCCTGACTTTC. Translated: CASSQDLTRQGARSGANVLTF.

The V gene is TRBV28, the J gene TRBJ2-3, with D possibly being TRBD1 (5 bases). Trimming shortened V by 6 bases and J by 2 bases, and 15 bases separated the two germline ends. This CDR3 spans 15 amino acids. The germline gives CDR1 MDHEN, CDR2 SYDVKM. CDR3 loop: CASRRVQGHTDTQYF. For the CDR3, the DNA is TGTGCCAGCAGACGGGTGCAGGGCCACACAGATACGCAGTATTTT. The complete variable domain, with remaining parts taken from reference TRBV28 and TRBJ2-3, reads DVKVTQSSRYLVKRTGEKVFLECVQDMDHENMFWYRQDPGLGLRLIYFSYDVKMKEKGDIPEGYSVSREKKERFSLILESASTNQTSMYLCASRRVQGHTDTQYFGPGTRLTVL.

The table lists this clone with a few counts. V and J are TRBV9 and TRBJ1-2, with D possibly being TRBD1 (6 bases). The CDR3 runs to 13 residues. V lost 2 bases and J lost 5, with 10 bases in between. Germline assignment: CDR1 SGDLS and CDR2 YYNGEE. The CDR3 sequence: CASSVDRGYGYTF. CDR3 DNA: TGTGCCAGCAGCGTGGACAGAGGGTATGGCTACACCTTC.

The rearrangement uses TRBV5-6 and TRBJ2-3, with 11 bases aligning to TRBD2. Germline V gene data show CDR1 as SGHDT and CDR2 as YYEEEE. The J segment lost 2 bases and the V segment lost 4 bases, leaving 9 bases of the junction unmatched. This CDR3 comprises 17 residues. The CDR3 nucleotides are TGTGCCAGCAGCCTGCAACTAGCGGGAGATTTCACAGATACGCAGTATTTT. Translated, it gives CASSLQLAGDFTDTQYF. Based on the CDR3 plus reference TRBV5-6 and TRBJ2-3, the full variable domain is DAGVTQSPTHLIKTRGQQVTLRCSPKSGHDTVSWYQQALGQGPQFIFQYYEEEERQRGNFPDRFSGHQFPNYSSELNVNALLLGDSALYLCASSLQLAGDFTDTQYFGPGTRLTVL.

This clone was seen a single time. The V and J genes are TRBV9 and TRBJ2-1; D is ambiguous. Germline V gene sequence: CDR1 SGDLS, CDR2 YYNGEE. The CDR3 has 12 residues. V dropped 0 bases and J dropped 7 bases, with 5 bases sitting between them. The CDR3 bases are TGTGCCAGCAGCGTAGGCACAAATGAGCAGTTCTTC. Its translation: CASSVGTNEQFF.

CDR3 amino acids: CASSVEASGGPREQFF. CDR3 coding DNA: TGTGCCAGCAGCGTAGAGGCTAGCGGGGGCCCCAGGGAGCAGTTCTTC. The rearrangement links TRBV9 to TRBJ2-1; 10 bases match TRBD2. The V and J ends lost 0 bases and 10 bases, in that order; junction bases with no gene match: 10. Germline assignment: CDR1 SGDLS and CDR2 YYNGEE. The CDR3 is 16 amino acids.

A word on this clone: The junction departs from germline at one end; a sequencing error may be responsible. The V and J genes are TRBV27 and TRBJ2-7, with 8 bases aligning to TRBD1. The CDR3 spans 12 residues. Germline CDR1 and CDR2: MNHEY and SMNVEV (reference sequence). CDR3 in amino acids: CASSQDRVRQHF. CDR3 nucleotide sequence: TGTGCCAGCAGTCAGGACAGGGTACGGCAGCACTTC.

The chain carries TRBV28 and TRBJ2-3, with 8 bases aligning to TRBD2. The V and J ends lost 5 bases and 1 base, in that order; junction bases with no gene match: 14. CDR3 size: 18 residues. Per germline, CDR1 MDHEN and CDR2 SYDVKM. CDR3 residues: CASSPSLGGEGGTDTQYF. Here the CDR3 DNA reads TGTGCCAGCAGTCCATCTCTCGGGGGGGAGGGGGGCACAGATACGCAGTATTTT.

The V and J genes are TRBV27 and TRBJ2-7; tentatively, D is TRBD1 (5 bases). The germline gives CDR1 MNHEY, CDR2 SMNVEV (reference sequence). This CDR3 is 15 amino acids long. Trimming removed 2 bases at V and 0 bases at J, with 11 bases between. CDR3: CASSLMAGNSYEQYF. The DNA of the CDR3 is TGTGCCAGCAGTTTAATGGCAGGGAACTCCTACGAGCAGTACTTC.